The clone carrying this TCR beta chain was counted a few times. The antigen remains unidentified. The protocol was immunoSEQ multiplex PCR, while the TCRdb copy is restricted to in-frame clones and leaves out a portion. The sample records fewer than 200,000 clones, 70% to 90% being singletons. The data derive from a study of cytomegalovirus exposure and HLA in healthy donors. Study-wide background: A later analysis reported the same platform for the roughly 110 validation repertoires and the roughly 700 first-cohort repertoires.

Whole-study results and caveats: The TCR clusters that emerged in the first cohort tended, a later analysis found, to co-occur in the 120 or so validation repertoires. Many donors shared some public TCRs, even though most TCR sequences were rare. The study flagged some 170 TCR beta chains as cytomegalovirus-associated.

Germline V gives CDR1 LNHDA, CDR2 SQIVND (reference sequence). This CDR3 comprises 12 residues. Trimming took 8 bases from V and 2 from J, leaving 9 bases between them. Sequencing was performed on PBMCs. V gene TRBV19 combines with J gene TRBJ1-2, with D unclear. The TCR was taken from a woman younger than 45 in good health and CMV-seronegative. This chain's CDR3 is CASRLVNYGYTF. For the CDR3, the DNA is TGTGCCAGTCGGCTAGTGAACTATGGCTACACCTTC.